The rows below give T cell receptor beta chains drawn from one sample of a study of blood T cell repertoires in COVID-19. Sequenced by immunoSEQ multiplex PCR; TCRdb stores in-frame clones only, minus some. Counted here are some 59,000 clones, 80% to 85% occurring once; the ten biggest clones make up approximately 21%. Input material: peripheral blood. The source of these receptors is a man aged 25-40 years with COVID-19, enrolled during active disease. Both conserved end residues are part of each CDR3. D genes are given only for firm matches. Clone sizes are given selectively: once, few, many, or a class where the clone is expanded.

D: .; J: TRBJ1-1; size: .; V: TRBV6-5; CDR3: CASSYIVPEAFF; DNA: TGTGCCAGCAGTTACATCGTCCCTGAAGCTTTCTTT
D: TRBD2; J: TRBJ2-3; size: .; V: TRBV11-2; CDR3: CASSFPSGGTDTQYF; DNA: TGTGCCAGCAGCTTCCCTAGCGGGGGAACAGATACGCAGTATTTT
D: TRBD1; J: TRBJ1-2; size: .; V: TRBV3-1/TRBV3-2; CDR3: CASSQDQGAVYGYTF; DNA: TGTGCCAGCAGCCAAGATCAGGGGGCGGTCTATGGCTACACCTTC
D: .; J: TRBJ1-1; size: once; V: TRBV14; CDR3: CASSQEWAEAFF; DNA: TGTGCCAGCAGCCAAGAATGGGCGGAAGCTTTCTTT
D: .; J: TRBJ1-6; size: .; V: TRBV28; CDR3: CASSPAGSRRDSPLHF; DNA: TGTGCCAGCAGTCCGGCAGGGTCAAGACGGGATTCACCCCTCCACTTT
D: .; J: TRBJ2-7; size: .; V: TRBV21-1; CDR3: CASSKVDVLGGGAYEQYF; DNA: TGTGCCAGCAGCAAAGTTGACGTCCTAGGGGGGGGAGCCTACGAGCAGTACTTC
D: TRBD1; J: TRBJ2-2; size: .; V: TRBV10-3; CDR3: CAIGQGTGELFF; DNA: TGTGCCATAGGACAGGGCACCGGGGAGCTGTTTTTT
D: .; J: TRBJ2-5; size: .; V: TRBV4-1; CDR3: CASREEGTETQYF; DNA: TGCGCCAGCAGGGAAGAGGGTACAGAGACCCAGTACTTC
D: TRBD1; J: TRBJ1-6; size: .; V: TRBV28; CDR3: CASRIGGQGATPLHF; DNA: TGTGCCAGCCGAATCGGGGGGCAGGGGGCTACACCCCTCCACTTT
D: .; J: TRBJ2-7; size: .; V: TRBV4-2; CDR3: CASSQEFRQGNYEQYF; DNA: TGTGCCAGCAGCCAAGAGTTTCGGCAGGGGAACTACGAGCAGTACTTC
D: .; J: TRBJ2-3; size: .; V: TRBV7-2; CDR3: CASSSRPTDTQYF; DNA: TGTGCCAGCAGCTCTAGACCCACAGATACGCAGTATTTT
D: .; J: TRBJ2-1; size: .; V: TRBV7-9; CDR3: CASSLVGRPSYNEQFF; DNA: TGTGCCAGCAGCTTAGTGGGCCGTCCTTCCTACAATGAGCAGTTCTTC
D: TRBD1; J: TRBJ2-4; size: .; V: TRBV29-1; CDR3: CSVTRQGENIQYF; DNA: TGCAGCGTCACCCGACAGGGGGAAAACATTCAGTACTTC
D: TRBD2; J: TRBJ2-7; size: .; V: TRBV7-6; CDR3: CASSSGIGTSYEQYF; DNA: TGTGCCAGCAGCAGCGGGATAGGGACCTCCTACGAGCAGTACTTC
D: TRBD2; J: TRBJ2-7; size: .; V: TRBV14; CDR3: CASSQGLGPLAGLYEQYF; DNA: TGTGCCAGCAGCCAAGGTCTCGGGCCCCTAGCGGGACTCTACGAGCAGTACTTC
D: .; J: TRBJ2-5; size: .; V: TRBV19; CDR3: CASSIGGSEETQYF; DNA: TGTGCCAGTAGTATAGGTGGCAGCGAAGAGACCCAGTACTTC
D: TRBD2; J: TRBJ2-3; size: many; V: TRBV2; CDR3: CASTLAGGPSADTQYF; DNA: TGTGCCAGCACTCTAGCGGGAGGGCCCTCCGCAGATACGCAGTATTTT
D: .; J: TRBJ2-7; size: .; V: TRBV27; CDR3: CASSARDTLTYEQYF; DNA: TGTGCCAGCAGCGCCAGGGACACCCTAACCTACGAGCAGTACTTC
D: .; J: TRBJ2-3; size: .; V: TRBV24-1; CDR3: CATSDVTHQQGTQYF; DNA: TGTGCCACCAGTGATGTGACACACCAACAGGGTACGCAGTATTTT
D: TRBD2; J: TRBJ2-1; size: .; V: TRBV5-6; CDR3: CASSTGTSGANNEQFF; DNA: TGTGCCAGCAGCACCGGGACTAGCGGAGCCAACAATGAGCAGTTCTTC
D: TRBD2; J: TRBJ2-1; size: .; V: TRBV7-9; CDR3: CASSRVSGGIYNEQFF; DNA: TGTGCCAGCAGCCGCGTAAGCGGGGGGATCTACAATGAGCAGTTCTTC
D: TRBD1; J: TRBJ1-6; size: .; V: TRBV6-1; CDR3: CASSEFSGGNSPLHF; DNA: TGTGCCAGCAGTGAGTTCTCAGGGGGTAATTCACCCCTCCACTTT
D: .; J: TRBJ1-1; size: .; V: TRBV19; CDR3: CASSIWAGRTEAFF; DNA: TGTGCCAGTAGTATATGGGCGGGGCGCACTGAAGCTTTCTTT
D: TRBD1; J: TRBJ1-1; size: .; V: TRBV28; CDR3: CASSLLGGSTEAFF; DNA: TGTGCCAGCAGTTTACTAGGGGGCAGCACTGAAGCTTTCTTT
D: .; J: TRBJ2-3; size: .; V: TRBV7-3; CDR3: CASSSGAGAADTQYF; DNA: TGTGCCAGCAGCTCAGGGGCAGGGGCAGCAGATACGCAGTATTTT